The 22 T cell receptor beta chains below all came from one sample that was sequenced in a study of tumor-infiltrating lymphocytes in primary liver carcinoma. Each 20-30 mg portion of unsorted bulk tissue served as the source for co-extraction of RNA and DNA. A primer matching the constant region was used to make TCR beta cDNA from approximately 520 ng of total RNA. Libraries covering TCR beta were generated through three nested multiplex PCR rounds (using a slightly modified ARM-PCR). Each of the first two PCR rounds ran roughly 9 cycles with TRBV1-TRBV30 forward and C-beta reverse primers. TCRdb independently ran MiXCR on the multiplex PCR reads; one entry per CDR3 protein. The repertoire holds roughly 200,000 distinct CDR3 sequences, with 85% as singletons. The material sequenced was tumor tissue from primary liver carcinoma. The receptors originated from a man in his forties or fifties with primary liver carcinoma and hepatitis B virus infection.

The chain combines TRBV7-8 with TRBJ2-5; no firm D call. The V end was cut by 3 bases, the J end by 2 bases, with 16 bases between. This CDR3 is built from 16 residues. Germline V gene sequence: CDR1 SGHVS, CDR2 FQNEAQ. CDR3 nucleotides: TGTGCCAGCAGCTTGGAAACGTCAGGCTTACAAGAGACCCAGTACTTC. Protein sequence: CASSLETSGLQETQYF.

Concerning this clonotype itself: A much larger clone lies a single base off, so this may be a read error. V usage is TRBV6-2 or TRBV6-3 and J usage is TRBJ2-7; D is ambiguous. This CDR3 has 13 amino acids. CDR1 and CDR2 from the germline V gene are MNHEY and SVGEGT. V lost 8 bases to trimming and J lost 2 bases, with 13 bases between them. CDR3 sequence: CASAAAGAYEQYF. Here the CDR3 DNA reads TGTGCCAGCGCCGCGGCAGGAGCCTACGAGCAGTACTTC.

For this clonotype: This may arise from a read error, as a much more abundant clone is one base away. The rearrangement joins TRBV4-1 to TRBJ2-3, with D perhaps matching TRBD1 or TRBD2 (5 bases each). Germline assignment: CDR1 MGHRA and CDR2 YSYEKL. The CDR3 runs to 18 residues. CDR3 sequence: CASSQGGSLVASTGTQYF. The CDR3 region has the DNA TGCGCCAGCAGCCAAGGTGGCAGCTTGGTCGCTAGCACAGGTACGCAGTATTTT.

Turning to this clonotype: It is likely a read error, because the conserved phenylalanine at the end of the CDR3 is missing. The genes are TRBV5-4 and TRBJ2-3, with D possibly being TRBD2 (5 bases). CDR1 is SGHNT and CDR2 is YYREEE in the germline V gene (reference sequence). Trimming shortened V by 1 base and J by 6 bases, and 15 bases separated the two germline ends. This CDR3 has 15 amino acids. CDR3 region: CASSLCLASGDTQYL. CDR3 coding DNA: TGTGCCAGCAGCTTGTGCTTGGCCTCGGGGGATACGCAGTATTTA.

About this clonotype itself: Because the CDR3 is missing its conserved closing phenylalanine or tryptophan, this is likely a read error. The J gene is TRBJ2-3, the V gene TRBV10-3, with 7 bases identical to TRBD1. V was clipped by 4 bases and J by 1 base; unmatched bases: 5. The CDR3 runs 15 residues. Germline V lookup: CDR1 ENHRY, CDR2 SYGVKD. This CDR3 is CAISAGRGCTDTQYI. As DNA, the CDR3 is TGTGCCATCAGTGCTGGCAGGGGGTGCACAGATACGCAGTATATT.

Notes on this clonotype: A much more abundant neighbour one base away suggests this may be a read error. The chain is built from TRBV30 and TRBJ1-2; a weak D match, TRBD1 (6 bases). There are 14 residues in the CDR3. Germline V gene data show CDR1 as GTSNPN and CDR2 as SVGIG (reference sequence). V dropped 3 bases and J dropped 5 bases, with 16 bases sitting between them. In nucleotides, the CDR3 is TGTGCCTGGAGAACACAGGGACGTGTATATGGCTACACCTTC. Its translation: CAWRTQGRVYGYTF.

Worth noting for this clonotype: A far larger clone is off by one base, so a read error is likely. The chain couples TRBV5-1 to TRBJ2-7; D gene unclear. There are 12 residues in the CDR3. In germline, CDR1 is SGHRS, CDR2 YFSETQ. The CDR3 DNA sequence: TGCGCCAGCAGCTTGAGACCCTACGAGCTGTACTTC. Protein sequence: CASSLRPYELYF.

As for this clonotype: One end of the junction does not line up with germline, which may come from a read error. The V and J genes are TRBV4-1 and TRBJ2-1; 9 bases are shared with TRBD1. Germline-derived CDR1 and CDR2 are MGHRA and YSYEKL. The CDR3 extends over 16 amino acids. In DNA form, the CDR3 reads TGCGCCAGCAGCCAACATGGGACAGGGTCCTACAATGATCAGTTCTTC. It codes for CASSQHGTGSYNDQFF.

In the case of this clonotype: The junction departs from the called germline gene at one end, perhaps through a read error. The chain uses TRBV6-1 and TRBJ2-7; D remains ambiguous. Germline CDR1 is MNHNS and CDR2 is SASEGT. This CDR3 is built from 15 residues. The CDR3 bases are TGTGCCAGCAGGCGCCTAGGAAGGGTACACTACGAGCAGCACTTC. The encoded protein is CASRRLGRVHYEQHF.

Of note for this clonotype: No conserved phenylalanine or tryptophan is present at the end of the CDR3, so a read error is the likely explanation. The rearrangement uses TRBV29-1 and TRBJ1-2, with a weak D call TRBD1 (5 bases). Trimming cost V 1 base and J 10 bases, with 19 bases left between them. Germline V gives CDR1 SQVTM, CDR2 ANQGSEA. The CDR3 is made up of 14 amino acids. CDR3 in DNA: TGCAGCGTTGAAGCGGTAGAAGGGGTGGATGACTACACCCTC. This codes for CSVEAVEGVDDYTL.

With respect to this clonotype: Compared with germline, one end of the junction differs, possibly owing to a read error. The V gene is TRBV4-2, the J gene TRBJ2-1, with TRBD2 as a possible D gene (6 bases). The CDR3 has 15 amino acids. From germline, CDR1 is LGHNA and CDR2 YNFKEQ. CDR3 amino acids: CASSQGWTTGGEQLF. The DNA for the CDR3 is TGTGCCAGCAGCCAAGGTTGGACTACCGGCGGTGAACAGTTATTC.

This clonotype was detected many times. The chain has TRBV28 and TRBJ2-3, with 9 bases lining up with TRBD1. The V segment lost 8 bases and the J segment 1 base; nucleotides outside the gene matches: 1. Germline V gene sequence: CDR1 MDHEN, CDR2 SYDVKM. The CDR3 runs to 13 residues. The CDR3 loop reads CASRDRGTDTQYF. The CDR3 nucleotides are TGTGCCAGCCGGGACAGGGGCACAGATACGCAGTATTTT. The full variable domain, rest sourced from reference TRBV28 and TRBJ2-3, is DVKVTQSSRYLVKRTGEKVFLECVQDMDHENMFWYRQDPGLGLRLIYFSYDVKMKEKGDIPEGYSVSREKKERFSLILESASTNQTSMYLCASRDRGTDTQYFGPGTRLTVL.

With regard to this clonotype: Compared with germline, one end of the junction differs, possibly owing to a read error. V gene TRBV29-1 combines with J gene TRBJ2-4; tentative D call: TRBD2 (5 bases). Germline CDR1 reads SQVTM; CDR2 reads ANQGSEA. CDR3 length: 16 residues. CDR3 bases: TGCGGCGTTGTTGCCCTAAGCCGGCTAGCAAAAAACATTCAGTACTTC. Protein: CGVVALSRLAKNIQYF. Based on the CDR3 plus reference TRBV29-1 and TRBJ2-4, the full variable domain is SAVISQKPSRDICQRGTSLTIQCQVDSQVTMMFWYRQQPGQSLTLIATANQGSEATYESGFVIDKFPISRPNLTFSTLTVSNMSPEDSSIYLCGVVALSRLAKNIQYFGAGTRLSVL.

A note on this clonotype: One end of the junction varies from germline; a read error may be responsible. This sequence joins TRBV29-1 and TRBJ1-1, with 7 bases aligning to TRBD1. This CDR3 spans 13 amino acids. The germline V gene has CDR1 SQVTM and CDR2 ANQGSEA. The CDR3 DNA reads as TGCAGCGTGCGACAGGGAAGTCACACTGAAGCTTTCTTC. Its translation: CSVRQGSHTEAFF.

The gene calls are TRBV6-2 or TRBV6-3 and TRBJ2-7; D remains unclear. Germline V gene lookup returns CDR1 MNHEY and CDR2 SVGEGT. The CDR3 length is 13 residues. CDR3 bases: TGTACCAACAGTTACTATGGGCCAGGAGAGCAGTACTTC. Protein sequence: CTNSYYGPGEQYF.

The DNA for the CDR3 is TGTGCCACCAGTGATTTAGGGACAGGGATTAACACCGGGGAGCTGTTTTTT. Protein product: CATSDLGTGINTGELFF. The V gene is TRBV24-1, the J gene TRBJ2-2; the match to TRBD1 covers 9 bases. Unmatched junction bases numbered 4, after V lost 1 base and J lost 2 bases. Germline CDR1 reads KGHDR; CDR2 reads SFDVKD. This CDR3 spans 17 amino acids.

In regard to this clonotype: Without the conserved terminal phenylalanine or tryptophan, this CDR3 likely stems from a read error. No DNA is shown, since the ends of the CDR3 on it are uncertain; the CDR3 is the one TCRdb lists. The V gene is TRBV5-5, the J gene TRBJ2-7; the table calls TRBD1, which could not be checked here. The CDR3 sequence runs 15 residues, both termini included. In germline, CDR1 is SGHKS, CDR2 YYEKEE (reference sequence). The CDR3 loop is CASSLGGTTRYEKYL.

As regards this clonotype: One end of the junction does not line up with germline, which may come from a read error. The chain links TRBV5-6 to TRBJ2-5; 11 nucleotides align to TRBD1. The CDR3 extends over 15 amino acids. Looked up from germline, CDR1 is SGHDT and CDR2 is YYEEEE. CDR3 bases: TGTGCCAGTAGCTTGCCGGACAGGGGGCAGGAGACCCAGTACTTC. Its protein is CASSLPDRGQETQYF.

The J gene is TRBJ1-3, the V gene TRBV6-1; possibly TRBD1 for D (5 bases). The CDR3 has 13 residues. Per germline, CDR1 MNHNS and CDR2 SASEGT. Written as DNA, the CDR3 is TGTAGCAGCAGACAGTCCGGAGGAAACACCATATATTTT. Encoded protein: CSSRQSGGNTIYF.

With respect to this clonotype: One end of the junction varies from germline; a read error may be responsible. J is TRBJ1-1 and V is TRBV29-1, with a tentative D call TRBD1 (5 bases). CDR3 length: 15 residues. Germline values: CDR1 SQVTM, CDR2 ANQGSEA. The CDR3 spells CSDGAGWGLKIEASF. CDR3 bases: TGCAGTGACGGTGCAGGGTGGGGGTTGAAAATTGAAGCTTCCTTT.

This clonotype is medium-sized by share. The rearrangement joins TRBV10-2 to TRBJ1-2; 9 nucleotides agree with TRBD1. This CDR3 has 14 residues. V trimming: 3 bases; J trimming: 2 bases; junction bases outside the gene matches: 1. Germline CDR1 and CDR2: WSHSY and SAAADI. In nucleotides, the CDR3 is TGCGCCAGCAGTGAACAGGGGGCAAACTATGGCTACACCTTC. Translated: CASSEQGANYGYTF.

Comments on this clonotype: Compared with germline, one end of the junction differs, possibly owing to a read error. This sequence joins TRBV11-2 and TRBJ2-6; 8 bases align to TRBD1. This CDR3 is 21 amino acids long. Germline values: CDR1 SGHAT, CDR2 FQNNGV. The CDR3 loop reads CASNMGGDRGISLSGAKVLTF. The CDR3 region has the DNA TGTGCGAGCAACATGGGGGGAGACAGGGGCATTTCCCTCTCTGGGGCCAAGGTCCTGACTTTC.